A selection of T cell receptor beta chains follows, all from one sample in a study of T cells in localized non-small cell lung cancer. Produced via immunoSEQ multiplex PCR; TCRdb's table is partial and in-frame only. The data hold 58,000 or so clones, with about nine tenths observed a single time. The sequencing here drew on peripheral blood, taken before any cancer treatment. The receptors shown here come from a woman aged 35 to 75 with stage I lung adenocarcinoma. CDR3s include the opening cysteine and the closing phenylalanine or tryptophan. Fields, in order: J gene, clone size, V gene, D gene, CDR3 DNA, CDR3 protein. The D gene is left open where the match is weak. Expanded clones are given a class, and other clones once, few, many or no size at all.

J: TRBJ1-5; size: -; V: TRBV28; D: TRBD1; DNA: TGTGCCAGCAGTCCGTGGACAGGGGTCAATCAGCCCCAGCATTTT; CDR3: CASSPWTGVNQPQHF
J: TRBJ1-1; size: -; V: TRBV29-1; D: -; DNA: TGCAGCGTCGGCCAGGGATTCAGCACTGAAGCTTTCTTT; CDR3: CSVGQGFSTEAFF
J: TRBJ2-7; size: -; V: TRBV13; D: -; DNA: TGTGCCAGCAGTATAGGTACAGGAGGAAACTACGAGCAGTACTTC; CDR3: CASSIGTGGNYEQYF
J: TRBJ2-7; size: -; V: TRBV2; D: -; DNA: TGTGCCAGCGGGCCCTTAAGCTCCTACGAGCAGTACTTC; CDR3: CASGPLSSYEQYF
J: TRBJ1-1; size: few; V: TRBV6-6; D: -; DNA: TGTGCCAGCAGTTACTCGGAAGAGTTGATGAACACTGAAGCTTTCTTT; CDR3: CASSYSEELMNTEAFF
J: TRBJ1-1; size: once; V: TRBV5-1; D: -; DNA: TGCGCCAGCAGCGCAGGGAGTCTGACTGAAGCTTTCTTT; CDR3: CASSAGSLTEAFF
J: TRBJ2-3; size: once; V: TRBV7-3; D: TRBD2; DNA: TGTGCCAGCAGCTTAACGGGAGGGGCAGATACGCAGTATTTT; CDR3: CASSLTGGADTQYF
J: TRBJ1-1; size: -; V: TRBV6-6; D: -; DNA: TGTGCCAGCAGTCAAGTTGGGGGCCCCACTGAAGCTTTCTTT; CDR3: CASSQVGGPTEAFF
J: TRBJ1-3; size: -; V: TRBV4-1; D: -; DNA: TGCGCCAGCAGCCAAGAAGGGACCACCGGGAGAGGAAACACCATATATTTT; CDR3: CASSQEGTTGRGNTIYF
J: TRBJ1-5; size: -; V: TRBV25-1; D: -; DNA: TGTGCCAGCAGTGAATTGGAGGGGTTTCAGCCCCAGCATTTT; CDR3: CASSELEGFQPQHF
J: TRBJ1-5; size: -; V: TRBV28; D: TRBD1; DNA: TGTGCCAGCAGTTCGGCGGGACAGACCAATCAGCCCCAGCATTTT; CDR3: CASSSAGQTNQPQHF
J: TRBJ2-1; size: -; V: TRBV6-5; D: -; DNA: TGTGCCAGCAGTTACACAGGTGGTGAGCAGTTCTTC; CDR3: CASSYTGGEQFF
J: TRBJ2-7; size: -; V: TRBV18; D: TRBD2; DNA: TGTGCCAGCTCTACGGGGGGTGACGAGCAGTACTTC; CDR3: CASSTGGDEQYF
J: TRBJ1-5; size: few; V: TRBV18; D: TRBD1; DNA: TGTGCCAGCTCACTCGACAGGGAATATCAGCCCCAGCATTTT; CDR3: CASSLDREYQPQHF
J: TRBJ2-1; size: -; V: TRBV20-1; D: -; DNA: TGCAGTGCACCTACTAGCTACGAGCAGTTCTTC; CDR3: CSAPTSYEQFF
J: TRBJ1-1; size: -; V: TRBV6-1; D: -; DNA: TGTGCCAGCACGGACAGAAGGGCAGCTTTCTTT; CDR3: CASTDRRAAFF
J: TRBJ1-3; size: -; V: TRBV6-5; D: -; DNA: TGTGCCAGCAGTTACTCGCGGCAGGCTGGAAACACCATATATTTT; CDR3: CASSYSRQAGNTIYF
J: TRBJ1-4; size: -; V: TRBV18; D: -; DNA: TGTGCCAGCTCACCAGGAAGTGTCCCAACTAATGAAAAACTGTTTTTT; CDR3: CASSPGSVPTNEKLFF
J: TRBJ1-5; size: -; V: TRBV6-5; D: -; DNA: TGTGCCAGCAGTGAACGAGGAGAGGATCAGCCCCAGCATTTT; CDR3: CASSERGEDQPQHF
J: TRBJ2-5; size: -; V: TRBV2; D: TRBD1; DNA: TGTGCCAGCAGTGAAGGAAGAACAGGGGGTTCTCGGGAGACCCAGTACTTC; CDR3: CASSEGRTGGSRETQYF
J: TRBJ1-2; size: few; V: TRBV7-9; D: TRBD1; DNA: TGTGCCAGCAGCGACCCAGGGGGGAATGGCTACACCTTC; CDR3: CASSDPGGNGYTF
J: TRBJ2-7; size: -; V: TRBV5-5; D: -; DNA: TGTGCCAGCAGCTCTGCCTTTGTGGCGCGGGACGAGCAGTACTTC; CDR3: CASSSAFVARDEQYF
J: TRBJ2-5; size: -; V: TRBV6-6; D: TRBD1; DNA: TGTGCCAGCGCCGCGGGGACAGGGATTTCAGAGACCCAGTACTTC; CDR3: CASAAGTGISETQYF
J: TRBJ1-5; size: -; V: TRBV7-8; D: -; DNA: TGTGCCAGCAGCCACTCGGTATGGACAGTCCGGCAGCCCCAGCATTTT; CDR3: CASSHSVWTVRQPQHF
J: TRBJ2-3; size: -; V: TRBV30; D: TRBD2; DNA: TGTGCCTGGACTACTCCCGGGACTAGCGGGGGATATTTT; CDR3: CAWTTPGTSGGYF
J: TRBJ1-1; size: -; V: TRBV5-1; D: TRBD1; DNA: TGCGCCAGCAGCTTGGCCAGGAGACAGGGGGTAACTGAAGCTTTCTTT; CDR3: CASSLARRQGVTEAFF
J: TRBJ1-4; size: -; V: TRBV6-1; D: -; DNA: TGTGCCAGCTGCCCTGGGATGTTTACAAATGAAAAACTGTTTTTT; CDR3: CASCPGMFTNEKLFF
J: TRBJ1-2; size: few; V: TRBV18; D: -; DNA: TGTGCCAGCTCACCCCGGGAGGGAAGGACGGATGGCTACACCTTC; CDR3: CASSPREGRTDGYTF
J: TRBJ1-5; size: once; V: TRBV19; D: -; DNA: TGTGCCAGTAGTATTAGCGGACAGAATCAGCCCCAGCATTTT; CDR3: CASSISGQNQPQHF
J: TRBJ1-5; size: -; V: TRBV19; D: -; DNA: TGTGCCAGTCGAGCCGGGACGAGGGGCAATCAGCCCCAGCATTTT; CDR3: CASRAGTRGNQPQHF
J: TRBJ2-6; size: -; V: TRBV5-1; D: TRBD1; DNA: TGCGCCAGCAGCTTCCTCGGGACAGGGGAATTCTCTGGGGCCAACGTCCTGACTTTC; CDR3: CASSFLGTGEFSGANVLTF
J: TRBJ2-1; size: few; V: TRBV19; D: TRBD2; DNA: TGTGCCAGTAGTATAGATGCGGGGGAACCATACAATGAGCAGTTCTTC; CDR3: CASSIDAGEPYNEQFF
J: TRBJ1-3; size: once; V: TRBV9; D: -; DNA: TGTGCCAGCAGCGTAGTCTGGGGGAGTGGAAACACCATATATTTT; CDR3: CASSVVWGSGNTIYF
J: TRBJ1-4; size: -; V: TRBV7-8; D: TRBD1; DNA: TGTGCCAGCAGTCATTGGGGGCGGACAGGGTTAAGTGAAAAACTGTTTTTT; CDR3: CASSHWGRTGLSEKLFF
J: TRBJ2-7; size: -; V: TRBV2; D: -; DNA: TGTGCCAGCAGTGTTCAGGGTGGATCCTACGAGCAGTACTTC; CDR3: CASSVQGGSYEQYF
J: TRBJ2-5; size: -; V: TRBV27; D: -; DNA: TGTGCCAGCAGTTTCCGGTCAGGGCTCGTTAGAGAGACCCAGTACTTC; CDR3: CASSFRSGLVRETQYF
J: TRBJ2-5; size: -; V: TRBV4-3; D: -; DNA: TGCGCCAGCAGCCAAGATGCGGAAGAGACCCAGTACTTC; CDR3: CASSQDAEETQYF
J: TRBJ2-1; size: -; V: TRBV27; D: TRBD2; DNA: TGTGCCAGCAGCCGGAGTCCTAGCGGGGGCAATGAGCAGTTCTTC; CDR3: CASSRSPSGGNEQFF
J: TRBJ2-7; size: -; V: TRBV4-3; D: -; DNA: TGCGCCAGCAGCCAAGATGCCGGGTACTCTGACGAGCAGTACTTC; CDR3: CASSQDAGYSDEQYF
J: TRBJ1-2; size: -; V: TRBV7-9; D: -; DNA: TGTGCCAGCAGCTTAGCCGTGGGGGGATATGGCTACACCTTC; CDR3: CASSLAVGGYGYTF
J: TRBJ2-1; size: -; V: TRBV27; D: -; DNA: TGTGCCAGCAGTTTTGGTATCTCGGGGAATGAGCAGTTCTTC; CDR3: CASSFGISGNEQFF
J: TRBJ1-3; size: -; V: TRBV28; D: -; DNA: TGTGCCAGCAGTATAAGAGGAAACACCATATATTTT; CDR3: CASSIRGNTIYF
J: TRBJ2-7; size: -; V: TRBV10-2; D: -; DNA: TGCGCCAGCAGTGTGGGCTACGAGCAGTACTTC; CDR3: CASSVGYEQYF
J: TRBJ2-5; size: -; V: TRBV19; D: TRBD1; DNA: TGTGCCAGTAGTATAGCGACAGGGGGCTGGGAGACCCAGTACTTC; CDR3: CASSIATGGWETQYF
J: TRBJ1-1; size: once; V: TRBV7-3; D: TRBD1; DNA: TGTGCCAGCAGCCCCAACGGACAGGGGGCCACTGAAGCTTTCTTT; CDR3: CASSPNGQGATEAFF
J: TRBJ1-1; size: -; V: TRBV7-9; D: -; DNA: TGTGCCAGCAGCCGGGTGGGGGCCCCTGAAGCTTTCTTT; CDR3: CASSRVGAPEAFF
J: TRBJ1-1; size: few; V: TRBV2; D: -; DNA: TGTGCCAGCAAGGCTTGGCGCGCAGGGAACACTGAAGCTTTCTTT; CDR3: CASKAWRAGNTEAFF
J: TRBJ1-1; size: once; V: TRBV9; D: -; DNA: TGTGCCAGCAGCGTATCCGGAGAGAACACTGAAGCTTTCTTT; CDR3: CASSVSGENTEAFF
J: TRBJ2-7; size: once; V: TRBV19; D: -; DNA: TGTGCCAGTAGTACCACTTACGAGCAGTACTTC; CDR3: CASSTTYEQYF